A single sample gave rise to the 9 T cell receptor beta chains below, sequenced in a study of cytomegalovirus exposure and HLA in healthy donors. Produced via immunoSEQ multiplex PCR; TCRdb's table is partial and in-frame only. The repertoire has over 200,000 clones, around nine tenths of them found once; the top ten carry just under 3%. The specimen was PBMCs. These receptors all stem from a woman aged 18-29 years in good health and CMV-seronegative.

The chain carries TRBV7-2 and TRBJ2-4, with TRBD2 identical over 8 bases. V lost 4 bases, J lost 0 bases, and 2 bases stayed unmatched. Germline loops: CDR1 SGHTA, CDR2 FQGNSA. The CDR3 spans 15 residues. DNA of the CDR3: TGTGCCAGCAGCTGGAGCGGGAGAGCCAAAAACATTCAGTACTTC. It codes for CASSWSGRAKNIQYF.

The rearrangement uses TRBV6-5 and TRBJ2-1; TRBD2 might be the D (6 bases). The germline V gene has CDR1 MNHEY and CDR2 SVGAGI. The CDR3 runs to 14 residues. Trimming removed 6 bases from V and 6 bases from J, with 15 bases in between. The CDR3 region has the DNA TGTGCCAGCAGCCGGGACTCCCCACCCAATGAGCAGTTCTTC. Encoded protein: CASSRDSPPNEQFF.

This clone was seen only a few times. This chain joins TRBV2 and TRBJ1-5, with a weak D call TRBD1 (6 bases). The germline V gene has CDR1 SNHLY and CDR2 FYNNEI. CDR3 length: 14 amino acids. The V end was cut by 3 bases, the J end by 6 bases, with 12 bases between. In DNA form, the CDR3 reads TGTGCCAGCAGTGAGACCAGGGGTTTTCAGCCCCAGCATTTT. Translation gives CASSETRGFQPQHF.

The chain carries TRBV5-1 and TRBJ2-7, with 10 nucleotides matching TRBD1. The CDR3 sequence is 18 residues long. V lost 4 bases, J lost 0 bases, and 13 bases stayed unmatched. CDR1 and CDR2 (germline): SGHRS, YFSETQ. The CDR3 sequence: CASSTGTGVGASSYEQYF. CDR3 DNA: TGCGCCAGCAGCACCGGGACAGGGGTAGGGGCAAGCTCCTACGAGCAGTACTTC.

This clone was detected only a few times. This chain uses TRBV4-1 with TRBJ1-5; 7 bases map to TRBD1. The CDR3 sequence is 16 residues long. Germline-derived CDR1 and CDR2 are MGHRA and YSYEKL. Trimming took 0 bases from V and 3 from J; bases not matched to a gene: 5. CDR3 nucleotides: TGCGCCAGCAGCCAAGAAAAAGGGGGCTTCAATCAGCCCCAGCATTTT. Its translation: CASSQEKGGFNQPQHF.

This clone was counted a few times. The rearrangement joins TRBV11-2 to TRBJ2-7; 12 bases agree with TRBD2. The V gene end was trimmed by 5 bases and the J gene end by 2 bases; junction bases not matched to a gene: 4. The CDR3 covers 15 residues. Germline assignment: CDR1 SGHAT and CDR2 FQNNGV. The CDR3 region has the DNA TGTGCCAGCAGCATGTCTAGCGGGAGGGCCTACGAGCAGTACTTC. This encodes CASSMSSGRAYEQYF.

This chain uses TRBV28 with TRBJ1-2; D uncertain. Trimming removed 7 bases at V and 5 bases at J, with 11 bases between. The CDR3 is 12 amino acids. Germline V gene data show CDR1 as MDHEN and CDR2 as SYDVKM. CDR3 DNA sequence: TGTGCCAGCACCCTATCTTCGTATGGCTACACCTTC. As protein: CASTLSSYGYTF.

This clone was counted only a few times. CDR3 DNA: TGCGCCAGCCACCCCACAGGGAACGAGCAGTACTTC. Protein sequence: CASHPTGNEQYF. The J gene is TRBJ2-7, the V gene TRBV10-2; weak D call: TRBD1 (6 bases). The germline CDR1 and CDR2 sequences are WSHSY and SAAADI. There are 12 residues in the CDR3. The V gene lost 8 bases and the J gene lost 5 bases, with 13 bases spanning the gap.

The chain couples TRBV7-2 to TRBJ1-5; D is unresolved. Between the trimmed V and J ends, which lost 5 bases and 5 bases, there was a span of 16 bases. CDR3 length: 15 residues. Germline assignment: CDR1 SGHTA and CDR2 FQGNSA. CDR3 loop: CASSPPPGDHQPQHF. The CDR3 bases are TGTGCCAGCAGCCCCCCCCCAGGCGACCATCAGCCCCAGCATTTT.